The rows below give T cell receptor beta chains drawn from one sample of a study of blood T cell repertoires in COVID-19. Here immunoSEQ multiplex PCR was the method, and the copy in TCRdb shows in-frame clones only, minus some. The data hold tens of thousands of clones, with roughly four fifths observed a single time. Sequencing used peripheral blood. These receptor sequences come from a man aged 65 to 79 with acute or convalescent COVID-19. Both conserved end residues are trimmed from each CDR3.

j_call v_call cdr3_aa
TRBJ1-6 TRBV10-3 AISFRDSSYNSPLH
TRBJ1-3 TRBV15 ATSRDGAGATSGNTIY
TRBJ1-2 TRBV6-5 ASRHGYGYT
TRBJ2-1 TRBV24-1 ATSASHRGSYNEQF
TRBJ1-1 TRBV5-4 ASSLRTGTNTEAF
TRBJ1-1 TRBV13 ASSSYPGGREAF
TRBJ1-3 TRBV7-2 ASSSRDRVNTIY
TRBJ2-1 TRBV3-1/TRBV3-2 ASSFQGVAGPNEQF
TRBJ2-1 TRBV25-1 ASTAPGLAGAKQF
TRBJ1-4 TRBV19 ASSISGGPAGKLF
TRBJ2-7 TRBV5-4 ASSADISEQY
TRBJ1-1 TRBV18 ASSPWQGALNTEAF
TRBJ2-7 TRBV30 AWNPDRGVYEQY
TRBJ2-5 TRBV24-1 ATSGTTETQY
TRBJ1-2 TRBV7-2 ASSLAGQGDVGT
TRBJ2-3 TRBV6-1 ASSERTSGTSTDTQY
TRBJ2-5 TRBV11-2 ASSVTGKGTQY
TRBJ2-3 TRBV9 ASSPRGSGASTDTQY
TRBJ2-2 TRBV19 ASSSGQNTGELF
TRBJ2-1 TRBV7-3 ASSLEVGFGVHNEQF
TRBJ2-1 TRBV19 ASRWRETPYNEQF
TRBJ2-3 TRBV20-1 SASVGRVTDTQY
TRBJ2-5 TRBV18 ASSPRERGETQY
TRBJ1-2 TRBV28 ASSQGAGNYGYT
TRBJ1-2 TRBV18 ASSPRDSYGYT
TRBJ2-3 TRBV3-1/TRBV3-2 ASSQDPGGDTQY
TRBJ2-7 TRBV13 ASSPEGRDEQY
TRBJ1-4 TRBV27 ASSLSRTGATNEKLF
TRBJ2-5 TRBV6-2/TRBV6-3 ASSSSKLGGETQY
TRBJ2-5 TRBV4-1 ASRFRQGHGETQY
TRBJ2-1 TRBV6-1 ASSDQRGYNEQF
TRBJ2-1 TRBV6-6 ASSTRQGSLYNEQF
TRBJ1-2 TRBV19 ASTRETYYGYT
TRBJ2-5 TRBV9 ASSVGAVPLRGETQY